These 15 T cell receptor beta chains share one sample of origin, sequenced in a study of post-analysis software for immune sequencing data. Unique-molecular-identifier-tagged TCR beta cDNA libraries were used. TCRdb reanalysed the PCR reads using MiXCR and keeps one entry per CDR3 protein. The data contain 150,000 to 200,000 distinct CDR3 sequences, under 40% of them seen just once; the ten biggest clones take up under 30%. Material: blood, obtained after autologous hematopoietic stem cell transplantation. These receptors all come from a girl between 5 and 17 years old with multiple sclerosis.

Only a few counts were recorded for this clonotype. This chain connects TRBV7-8 to TRBJ2-7; 11 bases align to TRBD1. J lost 1 base, V lost 4 bases, and 6 bases had no gene match. CDR3 length equals 16 residues. Germline lookup yields CDR1 SGHVS and CDR2 FQNEAQ. The CDR3 bases are TGTGCCAGCAGCTCGGGACAGGGGGTAAGGTCCTACGAGCAGTACTTC. Amino acid sequence: CASSSGQGVRSYEQYF.

This chain uses TRBV7-2 with TRBJ1-6; D not certain. Germline CDR1 is SGHTA and CDR2 is FQGNSA. This CDR3 is built from 18 residues. With 5 bases removed from V and 0 bases from J, the gap between germline ends came to 17 bases. The DNA for the CDR3 is TGTGCCAGCAGCCGTGGAGGTTTCGGGAGCTCCTATAATTCACCCCTCCACTTT. Its translation: CASSRGGFGSSYNSPLHF.

The rearrangement uses TRBV20-1 and TRBJ2-1; 9 positions agree with TRBD2. CDR1 DFQATT and CDR2 SNEGSKA come from the germline V gene (reference sequence). This CDR3 is built from 15 residues. Trimming cost V 3 bases and J 1 base; bases outside gene matches: 4. The CDR3, as DNA: TGCAGTGCTAGGCTGGGACTAGCTTCCTACAATGAGCAGTTCTTC. Translating gives CSARLGLASYNEQFF.

Worth noting for this clonotype: A much larger clone lies a single base off, so this may be a read error. The chain links TRBV24-1 to TRBJ2-6; D unresolved. Trimming removed 1 base from V and 0 bases from J, with 9 bases in between. The CDR3 totals 17 residues. The germline V gene has CDR1 KGHDR and CDR2 SFDVKD. The CDR3 reads CATSDFPPSSGANVLTF. As DNA, the CDR3 is TGTGCCACCAGTGATTTCCCCCCGAGCTCTGGGGCCAACGTCCTGACTTTC.

This clonotype showed up just a few times. The chain uses TRBV29-1 and TRBJ2-3; D may be TRBD1 (6 bases). CDR1 is SQVTM and CDR2 is ANQGSEA in the germline V gene. Trimming removed 3 bases at V and 0 bases at J, with 10 bases between. The CDR3 contains 14 residues. The CDR3 DNA sequence: TGCAGCGTTGAGGGGCAGGGGAGCACAGATACGCAGTATTTT. It encodes CSVEGQGSTDTQYF.

In nucleotides, the CDR3 is TGTGCCAGCAGTTACATGGCCCACGTTTCAGATACGCAGTATTTT. Translated: CASSYMAHVSDTQYF. V gene TRBV6-6 combines with J gene TRBJ2-3, with no clear D. Trimming cost V 2 bases and J 4 bases, with 13 bases left between them. Germline values: CDR1 MNHNY, CDR2 SVGAGI (reference sequence). CDR3 length: 15 amino acids.

The CDR3 nucleotides read TGTGCCAGCAGTGAATTAGGACAGAAAGCCTACAATGAGCAGTTCTTC. It is translated as CASSELGQKAYNEQFF. The chain has TRBV25-1 and TRBJ2-1; a possible D gene is TRBD1 (6 bases). The germline gives CDR1 MGHDK, CDR2 SYGVNS. Trimming shortened V by 1 base and J by 2 bases, and 12 bases separated the two germline ends. The CDR3 runs to 16 residues.

The chain links TRBV7-8 to TRBJ1-5; D gene ambiguous. The V and J ends lost 8 bases and 1 base respectively, with 12 bases between them. This CDR3 spans 14 amino acids. Germline CDR1 SGHVS, CDR2 FQNEAQ. CDR3 DNA sequence: TGTGCCAGCCTCATCAGCGGGAGCAATCAGCCCCAGCATTTT. Translating it yields CASLISGSNQPQHF.

The chain uses TRBV6-2 or TRBV6-3 and TRBJ1-5; 8 nucleotides align to TRBD1. The CDR3 extends over 15 amino acids. The trim removed 1 base at V and 4 bases at J, leaving 3 bases unmatched. Germline assignment: CDR1 MNHEY and CDR2 SVGEGT. The CDR3 region is CASSYYGQGNQPQHF. As DNA, the CDR3 is TGTGCCAGCAGTTACTATGGACAGGGTAATCAGCCCCAGCATTTT.

This clonotype was picked up a small number of times. The chain recombines TRBV7-9 with TRBJ2-1; 9 bases line up with TRBD2. The ends lost 6 bases at V and 8 bases at J; junction bases unmatched: 14. The CDR3 sequence is 16 residues long. CDR1 is SEHNR, CDR2 FQNEAQ, per germline (reference sequence). The CDR3 region has the DNA TGTGCCAGCAGTCCTGCGGCGGGAGGGCCGGGCGATGAGCAGTTCTTC. Protein product: CASSPAAGGPGDEQFF.

This clonotype was found many times. The chain recombines TRBV7-8 with TRBJ2-6; 9 bases fit TRBD1. The CDR3 has 17 amino acids. Per the germline V gene, CDR1 is SGHVS and CDR2 is FQNEAQ. The ends lost 3 bases at V and 2 bases at J; junction bases unmatched: 5. Here the CDR3 reads CASSFPGTGTGANVLTF. DNA for the CDR3: TGTGCCAGCAGCTTTCCCGGGACAGGGACTGGGGCCAACGTCCTGACTTTC.

The chain combines TRBV20-1 with TRBJ1-1; 7 bases match TRBD1. Trimming at V came to 2 bases and at J to 4 bases, leaving 7 bases not matched to a gene. The CDR3 totals 14 residues. CDR1 is DFQATT and CDR2 is SNEGSKA in the germline V gene (reference sequence). Here the CDR3 DNA reads TGCAGTGCTAGATTACAGGGGCAGGGCACTGAAGCTTTCTTT. This codes for CSARLQGQGTEAFF.

The chain recombines TRBV7-9 with TRBJ1-5; D remains unclear. This CDR3 spans 17 amino acids. Germline V lookup: CDR1 SEHNR, CDR2 FQNEAQ (reference sequence). V dropped 4 bases and J dropped 5 bases, with 21 bases sitting between them. The CDR3 region has the DNA TGTGCCAGCAGCTCCGGGTCCAACCCTCTCACTTATCAGCCCCAGCATTTT. Translated: CASSSGSNPLTYQPQHF. Combining the CDR3 with reference TRBV7-9 and TRBJ1-5 gives the whole variable domain DTGVSQNPRHKITKRGQNVTFRCDPISEHNRLYWYRQTLGQGPEFLTYFQNEAQLEKSRLLSDRFSAERPKGSFSTLEIQRTEQGDSAMYLCASSSGSNPLTYQPQHFGDGTRLSIL.

The J gene is TRBJ2-2, the V gene TRBV19; TRBD1 might be the D (5 bases). The V and J ends lost 8 bases and 1 base respectively, with 14 bases between them. Germline CDR1 LNHDA, CDR2 SQIVND (reference sequence). The CDR3 runs to 15 residues. The CDR3 sequence is CASRLTVRNTGELFF. DNA for the CDR3: TGTGCCAGTCGTCTGACAGTACGGAACACCGGGGAGCTGTTTTTT.

This clonotype has a handful of counts. The chain is built from TRBV7-3 and TRBJ2-6; D call uncertain. The CDR3 covers 13 residues. The germline V gene encodes CDR1 SGHTA and CDR2 FQGTGA. Trimming stripped 5 bases from V and 4 bases from J, with 6 bases between. The CDR3 loop reads CASSESGANVLTF. In DNA form, the CDR3 reads TGTGCCAGCAGCGAGTCCGGGGCCAACGTCCTGACTTTC.